One T cell receptor beta chain is described in this entry. The source of the sample is a study of blood T cell repertoires in COVID-19. Study summary: The United States, Italy and Spain were the sources of the acute and convalescent COVID-19 samples. Nucleic acid was either cDNA or gDNA, and it came from T cells, B-cell-depleted T cells, or PBMCs.

The CDR3 is 13 residues long. With 7 bases removed from V and 0 bases from J, the gap between germline ends came to 8 bases. Germline loops: CDR1 MGHDK, CDR2 SYGVNS. Study processing details: Reference gene primer amplification yielded estimated nucleated cell counts. Profiling relied on immunoSEQ multiplex PCR, and the TCRdb table lists in-frame clones only, not all of them. V, J and clone size are taken as reported in that table, and D and trimming were inferred from the DNA itself. The table has tens of thousands of clones, approximately 92% seen once; the top ten hold more than 10%. The sequence was collected from a human donor in a cohort sampled during active COVID-19. The chain joins TRBV25-1 to TRBJ2-3, with D possibly TRBD2 on 5 matching bases. Material for sequencing was peripheral blood. This chain's CDR3 is CASTSFSTDTQYF. In DNA, the CDR3 is TGTGCCAGCACTAGCTTTAGCACAGATACGCAGTATTTT.